These 17 T cell receptor beta chains came from one sample sequenced in a study of regulatory T cells in long-lasting Graves disease. Sample time point: persistent/refractory GD, antithyroid drugs over 5 years with positive TRAb. Construction of the TCR library relied on RNA isolated from PBMCs. Arm-PCR of CDR3 regions and iRepertoire HTBI primers were the basis on which TCR beta libraries were built. Using its own MiXCR run on the multiplex PCR reads, TCRdb lists one record per CDR3 protein. The top ten hold about a fifth of the sample, which has 300,000 to 500,000 distinct CDR3 sequences, less than 25% seen once. The sequencing here drew on peripheral blood mononuclear cells (PBMCs), taken when the disease was refractory, from a patient treated with antithyroid drugs. Receptor source: a female donor with Graves disease.

The sample holds many counts of this clonotype. As DNA, the CDR3 is TGTGCCAGCAGTTACCTCGCGAACACTGAAGCTTTCTTT. Translating gives CASSYLANTEAFF. The rearrangement links TRBV6-2 or TRBV6-3 to TRBJ1-1; D is undetermined. Trimming stripped 2 bases from V and 1 base from J, with 5 bases between. Looked up from germline, CDR1 is MNHEY and CDR2 is SVGEGT. The CDR3 length is 13 residues.

This clonotype was picked up a small number of times. The V and J genes are TRBV7-9 and TRBJ2-2, with TRBD1 matching 10 bases. Trimming removed 3 bases from V and 7 bases from J; junction bases left unmatched: 5. The CDR3 covers 15 residues. Germline V gene sequence: CDR1 SEHNR, CDR2 FQNEAQ (reference sequence). The CDR3 DNA sequence: TGTGCCAGCAGCTTCCCGGGACAGGGGTTCGGGGAGCTGTTTTTT. It encodes CASSFPGQGFGELFF. The whole variable domain, filled in from reference TRBV7-9 and TRBJ2-2, reads DTGVSQNPRHKITKRGQNVTFRCDPISEHNRLYWYRQTLGQGPEFLTYFQNEAQLEKSRLLSDRFSAERPKGSFSTLEIQRTEQGDSAMYLCASSFPGQGFGELFFGEGSRLTVL.

This clonotype was recorded at least ten times. J is TRBJ2-3 and V is TRBV2; TRBD1 agrees at 9 bases. V was pared by 9 bases and J by 0 bases, with 4 bases of the junction left unmatched. Germline assignment: CDR1 SNHLY and CDR2 FYNNEI. The CDR3 length is 14 residues. CDR3 sequence: CARGTGSSTDTQYF. In DNA form, the CDR3 reads TGTGCCAGGGGGACAGGGTCCAGCACAGATACGCAGTATTTT.

The chain links TRBV20-1 to TRBJ1-2, with 9 bases identical to TRBD1. V shed 5 bases, J shed 2 bases, and the junction held 12 bases outside the gene matches. The CDR3 totals 16 residues. The germline gives CDR1 DFQATT, CDR2 SNEGSKA (reference sequence). The CDR3 sequence: CSAVGRDRATNYGYTF. The DNA for the CDR3 is TGCAGTGCTGTAGGCCGGGACAGGGCTACAAACTATGGCTACACCTTC.

This clonotype was observed at least ten times. The CDR3 region has the DNA TGTGCCTGGAGTACCATCCACGAGCAGTACTTC. Its translation is CAWSTIHEQYF. The chain combines TRBV30 with TRBJ2-7, with D uncertain. V lost 2 bases and J 5 bases, leaving 7 bases between the germline ends. Germline-derived CDR1 and CDR2 are GTSNPN and SVGIG (reference sequence). This CDR3 comprises 11 residues. The full variable domain, with the rest looked up from reference TRBV30 and TRBJ2-7, is SQTIHQWPATLVQPVGSPLSLECTVEGTSNPNLYWYRQAAGRGLQLLFYSVGIGQISSEVPQNLSASRPQDRQFILSSKKLLLSDSGFYLCAWSTIHEQYFGPGTRLTVT.

The genes are TRBV7-7 and TRBJ1-5; 8 bases line up with TRBD1. The CDR3 runs 14 residues. CDR1 SSHAT and CDR2 FNYEAQ come from the germline V gene (reference sequence). Here the CDR3 reads CASGDRGWVQPQHF. DNA for the CDR3: TGTGCTAGCGGAGACAGGGGTTGGGTTCAGCCCCAGCATTTT.

The V gene is TRBV20-1, the J gene TRBJ1-2; D is ambiguous. The CDR3 runs 15 residues. Germline CDR1 DFQATT, CDR2 SNEGSKA (reference sequence). The V and J ends lost 0 bases and 4 bases respectively, with 15 bases between them. The CDR3 bases are TGCAGTGCTAGAGATGTTTGGCAGTCTATCTATGGCTACACCTTC. It specifies CSARDVWQSIYGYTF.

This clonotype was counted at least ten times. The chain employs TRBV6-1 and TRBJ2-2; tentatively, D is TRBD2 (5 bases). Trimming pared 8 bases from V and 4 bases from J, leaving 14 bases between. Per germline, CDR1 MNHNS and CDR2 SASEGT. The CDR3 has 14 residues. The CDR3 protein is CASRIRTLTGELFF. The CDR3 nucleotides are TGTGCCAGCCGGATTCGGACTCTCACCGGGGAGCTGTTTTTT.

Comments on this clonotype: A read error may be the cause here, since a much bigger clone is one base away. J is TRBJ2-2 and V is TRBV12-3 or TRBV12-4; 8 bases are shared with TRBD1. The CDR3 covers 16 residues. CDR3 sequence: CASSRTGQANTGELSF. CDR3 DNA sequence: TGTGCCAGCAGCCGAACGGGACAGGCGAACACCGGGGAGCTGTCTTTT.

A few counts support this clonotype. This chain links TRBV12-3 or TRBV12-4 with TRBJ2-3; D unresolved. This CDR3 has 14 residues. V lost 2 bases, J lost 0 bases, and 6 bases lay in between. The CDR3 reads CASSLFPSTDTQYF. The CDR3 DNA is TGTGCCAGCAGTTTATTTCCCAGCACAGATACGCAGTATTTT.

This clonotype was observed many times. The chain employs TRBV6-1 and TRBJ1-2; TRBD1 matches at 9 bases. CDR1 and CDR2 (germline): MNHNS, SASEGT. This CDR3 contains 14 residues. V was clipped by 5 bases and J by 4 bases; unmatched bases: 5. The CDR3 sequence is CASSPGTGPYGYTF. DNA of the CDR3: TGTGCCAGCAGTCCCGGGACAGGGCCCTATGGCTACACCTTC.

This rearrangement joins TRBV12-3 or TRBV12-4 to TRBJ2-3, with a weak D call TRBD2 (5 bases). With 6 bases removed from V and 4 bases from J, the gap between germline ends came to 8 bases. This CDR3 is built from 12 residues. Written as DNA, the CDR3 is TGTGCCAGCAGCAAACTAGCAGATACGCAGTATTTT. Amino acids: CASSKLADTQYF.

This clonotype has only a few counts. The rearrangement uses TRBV20-1 and TRBJ2-7; 8 bases match TRBD2. The V gene end was trimmed by 1 base and the J gene end by 3 bases; junction bases not matched to a gene: 11. This CDR3 has 16 residues. The germline V gene has CDR1 DFQATT and CDR2 SNEGSKA (reference sequence). CDR3 coding DNA: TGCAGTGCTAGAGCGGGGGGGGGAGGGCCGGGCTACGAGCAGTACTTC. The encoded protein is CSARAGGGGPGYEQYF.

The chain couples TRBV20-1 to TRBJ2-5; D unclear. CDR3 length: 16 amino acids. V was pared by 3 bases and J by 0 bases, with 17 bases between. CDR1 is DFQATT and CDR2 is SNEGSKA in the germline V gene (reference sequence). The CDR3, as DNA: TGCAGTGCTAGTCGGTCGCATGGGGTTTACCAAGAGACCCAGTACTTC. This translates into CSASRSHGVYQETQYF.

This clonotype was counted at least ten times. CDR3 amino acids: CASSLEASGTQETQYF. CDR3 nucleotide sequence: TGCGCCAGCAGCTTGGAGGCTAGCGGGACCCAAGAGACCCAGTACTTC. J is TRBJ2-5 and V is TRBV5-1, with 9 bases identical to TRBD2. This CDR3 spans 16 amino acids. V lost 0 bases, J lost 1 base, and 4 bases stayed unmatched. Germline loops: CDR1 SGHRS, CDR2 YFSETQ.

The genes are TRBV7-2 and TRBJ1-1; D is unresolved. Trimming took off 10 bases at V and 3 bases at J, with 15 bases between the two ends. Germline CDR1 SGHTA, CDR2 FQGNSA. This CDR3 is built from 13 residues. The CDR3 here is CATARGWDTEAFF. The CDR3 region has the DNA TGTGCCACCGCGAGAGGCTGGGACACTGAAGCTTTCTTT.

This clonotype appeared a few times. This chain joins TRBV7-2 and TRBJ2-4; D is unresolved. The length of the CDR3 is 13 residues. V shed 5 bases and J shed 3 bases, with 8 bases lying between them. CDR1 is SGHTA, CDR2 FQGNSA, per germline. CDR3 protein: CASSPGDKNIQYF. CDR3 DNA sequence: TGTGCCAGCAGCCCTGGGGACAAAAACATTCAGTACTTC.